This TCR beta chain derives from a study of T cells after posttransplantation cyclophosphamide. Study-wide results and limits: Skin or GI-infiltrating T cells shared few TRB sequences with blood. Recipient CMV seropositivity and CMV reactivation strongly tracked TRB clonality.

Peripheral blood was collected from the related graft donor on the marrow donation day. Cells defined as naive were viable CD3+CD4+ or CD3+CD8+ and CCR7+CD45RA+CD45RO-CD95-CD27+CD28+. This CDR3 has 13 residues. Germline assignment: CDR1 SQVTM and CDR2 ANQGSEA. V lost 6 bases to trimming and J lost 1 base; unmatched junction nucleotides: 3. TCRdb keeps only in-frame clones here, not all; method: immunoSEQ multiplex PCR. The sample contains about 21,000 clones, 95% to 99% of which appear only once. As regards this clone: Its antigen is undetermined.

The chain uses TRBV29-1 and TRBJ1-5; TRBD1 matches 7 bases. This sequence originates from a man in his forties in good health, CMV-negative, and a related stem cell transplant donor. The sample was naive CD8+ T cells sorted from PBMCs. The CDR3 DNA reads as TGCAGCGTAAACAGGGGAAGCAATCAGCCCCAGCATTTT. This translates into CSVNRGSNQPQHF.